This TCR beta chain was documented in a study of blood T cell repertoires in COVID-19 (dated by TCRdb to 2018 to 2021). Study-wide context: Samples from collaborators originated in the United States, Italy and Spain and spanned both the acute and convalescent phases of COVID-19. Samples came from the ongoing ImmuneRACE study (first 160 participants) plus 1,254 subjects from 6 global collaborators. Subjects who had been exposed to COVID-19, were actively infected with it, or had recovered from it provided the deeply sampled blood TCRbeta repertoires that made up the dataset. HLA class I and class II types, where available, came from metadata supplied by the sample provider rather than from assay-based typing. The material from the prospective study consisted of cDNA or gDNA derived from T cells, B-cell-depleted T cells, or PBMCs. The repertoires were released in a freely available public database intended as a resource for research on the immune response to SARS-CoV-2. Sample metadata almost always included a de-identified subject ID, COVID-19 status, age in years and sex.

TCRbeta CDR3 regions were amplified from genomic DNA using the immunoSEQ Assay, a bias-controlled multiplex PCR. Per the authors' processing: Nucleated cell counts per sample were estimated from amplification of reference gene primers within the assay. To quantify the absolute abundance of each unique TCRbeta CDR3 rearrangement, sequence reads were collapsed and filtered. For each sample, productive Simpson clonality was calculated as the square root of Simpson's diversity index over productive rearrangements. TCRdb retrieved this table from immuneACCESS and kept in-frame rearrangements only. Not all clones are present; in checked studies, unresolved V genes account for under half, and no reason is known for the remainder. V and J calls and clone size are those listed in that table; D and trimming were worked out from the DNA. Within this sample are some 110,000 clones, with 70% to 85% of them counted one time only. 2% to 3% of the sample comes from the top ten.

On this clone: The antigen it recognizes is unknown. No much larger clone exists at a distance of one base, and base qualities are not known.

The CDR3 starts with the cysteine, ends with the phenylalanine, and has 16 residues. Only CDR3 DNA remains: 48 bases, in frame from the first base. CDR1 and CDR2 were assigned from the germline V gene as KGHSY and FQNENV. The junction shows trimming of 0 bases on V and 5 bases on J, plus 13 bases between the germline ends. Beyond this particular receptor, the publication reports: The amount of clinical and demographic metadata varied by source and participant and was provided uncurated.

Collaborating institutions collected whole blood in K2EDTA tubes following their own protocols. For TCRbeta analysis, collaborator samples were shipped as frozen whole blood, as isolated PBMCs, or as DNA extracted from either sample type. The chain is made from TRBV16 and TRBJ2-2; the D gene is possibly TRBD1, with 6 bases matching. The receptor comes from a man aged 50 to 59 with acute or convalescent COVID-19. Sequenced: peripheral blood. The encoded CDR3 is CASSQSAGVGTGELFF. The DNA is as follows: TGTGCCAGCAGCCAATCAGCAGGGGTCGGGACCGGGGAGCTGTTTTTT.